This T cell receptor (beta chain) was recovered during a study of cytomegalovirus exposure and HLA in healthy donors. PCR employed 60 Vbeta and 13 Jbeta primers. Produced via immunoSEQ multiplex PCR; TCRdb's table is partial and in-frame only. The table records 150,000 to 200,000 clones, approximately 78% of them present only once. Germline CDR1 reads MNHEY; CDR2 reads SMNVEV (reference sequence). The CDR3 consists of 16 residues. After removal of 8 bases from V and 4 bases from J, the junction contained 8 bases not matched to a gene. The chain combines TRBV27 with TRBJ2-2; TRBD2 aligns across 12 bases. This receptor was identified in a woman under 30 in good health and CMV-seronegative. The sample consisted of PBMCs. This CDR3 reads CASLQKGLAGTGELFF. The CDR3 coding sequence is TGTGCCAGCCTACAAAAGGGACTAGCGGGCACCGGGGAGCTGTTTTTT.